This paragraph reports one TCR beta chain. This entry belongs to a study of technical replicates of blood from several donors. The protocol was immunoSEQ multiplex PCR, while the TCRdb copy is restricted to in-frame clones and leaves out a portion. Of approximately 75,000 clones listed, approximately 97% are singletons. V lost 4 bases to trimming and J lost 3 bases, with 14 bases between them. The CDR3 spans 14 residues. The germline V gene encodes CDR1 SGHRS and CDR2 YFSETQ. Sequencing was performed on T cells isolated from PBMCs. The chain joins TRBV5-1 to TRBJ2-7, with D possibly being TRBD2 (5 bases). This clonotype originated in a human donor in good health. CDR3 loop: CASSPNPSYYEQYF. The CDR3 DNA reads as TGCGCCAGCAGCCCCAACCCTAGCTACTACGAGCAGTACTTC.